This TCR beta chain is from a study of T cell changes during pregnancy in multiple sclerosis. Libraries were prepared by immunoSEQ multiplex PCR; TCRdb keeps only in-frame clonotypes and omits some of them. Of 70,000 to 75,000 clones in the sample, just over 90% were seen once. V gave up 2 bases and J gave up 2 bases, with 10 bases separating them. Germline assignment: CDR1 MDHEN and CDR2 SYDVKM. The CDR3 is 15 residues long. Sequencing was performed on peripheral blood, taken in the second trimester of pregnancy. The rearrangement links TRBV28 to TRBJ1-5; D uncertain. The TCR originated in a female donor in good health, enrolled as a control in a pregnancy study. The CDR3 sequence: CASSLGVSGNQPQHF. For the CDR3, the DNA is TGTGCCAGCAGTTTAGGAGTTAGCGGCAATCAGCCCCAGCATTTT.